The 17 T cell receptor beta chains listed next were all sequenced from one sample in a study of blood T cells in healthy people across ages. Next came a second PCR, run for about 6 to 12 cycles, which used a sample-barcoded 5' primer along with a J-beta primer mix. A single record per CDR3 protein comes from TCRdb applying MiXCR to the 5' RACE reads. The data hold about 780,000 distinct CDR3 sequences, with more than 35% observed a single time. The sequenced sample was blood. Receptor source: an elderly man in good health.

CDR3 bases: TGTGCCAGCAGTTCCGCGACGGTTAGCACAGATACGCAGTATTTT. As protein: CASSSATVSTDTQYF. The chain joins TRBV28 to TRBJ2-3; D is unclear. Trimming removed 4 bases at V and 0 bases at J, with 11 bases between. Germline V gene lookup returns CDR1 MDHEN and CDR2 SYDVKM. The CDR3 has 15 amino acids. Combining the CDR3 with reference TRBV28 and TRBJ2-3 gives the whole variable domain DVKVTQSSRYLVKRTGEKVFLECVQDMDHENMFWYRQDPGLGLRLIYFSYDVKMKEKGDIPEGYSVSREKKERFSLILESASTNQTSMYLCASSSATVSTDTQYFGPGTRLTVL.

The rearrangement links TRBV6-2 or TRBV6-3 to TRBJ2-1, with no clear D. Germline CDR1 reads MNHEY; CDR2 reads SVGEGT. V shed 0 bases and J shed 5 bases, with 14 bases lying between them. This CDR3 region has 16 residues. CDR3 protein: CASSYSRLDQNNEQFF. The CDR3 nucleotides read TGTGCCAGCAGTTACTCGCGGCTAGACCAAAACAATGAGCAGTTCTTC.

The J gene is TRBJ2-2, the V gene TRBV3-1; no definite D call. V was trimmed by 4 bases and J by 7 bases, leaving 7 bases between them. Per germline, CDR1 LGHDT and CDR2 YNNKEL (reference sequence). This CDR3 has 12 residues. The CDR3 DNA reads as TGTGCCAGCAGCCCCCCAGGCGGGGAGCTGTTTTTT. It is translated as CASSPPGGELFF. The full variable domain, its missing parts supplied by reference TRBV3-1 and TRBJ2-2, is DTAVSQTPKYLVTQMGNDKSIKCEQNLGHDTMYWYKQDSKKFLKIMFSYNNKELIINETVPNRFSPKSPDKAHLNLHINSLELGDSAVYFCASSPPGGELFFGEGSRLTVL.

The chain couples TRBV30 to TRBJ1-5; no clear D. The V end lost 3 bases, the J end lost 0 bases, and 6 bases lay between the germline ends. CDR1 GTSNPN and CDR2 SVGIG come from the germline V gene (reference sequence). The CDR3 spans 13 residues. The DNA of the CDR3 is TGTGCCTGGAGGGGCAGTAGCAATCAGCCCCAGCATTTT. This gives the protein CAWRGSSNQPQHF. Variable domain in full (rest from reference TRBV30 and TRBJ1-5): SQTIHQWPATLVQPVGSPLSLECTVEGTSNPNLYWYRQAAGRGLQLLFYSVGIGQISSEVPQNLSASRPQDRQFILSSKKLLLSDSGFYLCAWRGSSNQPQHFGDGTRLSIL.

The rearrangement links TRBV12-3 or TRBV12-4 to TRBJ1-5, with D possibly being TRBD1 (6 bases). The CDR3 loop spans 14 amino acids. V was cut by 2 bases and J by 5 bases, with 10 bases left in between. The CDR3 here is CASSLLGQDQPQHF. The CDR3 region has the DNA TGTGCCAGCAGTTTATTGGGACAAGATCAGCCCCAGCATTTT.

This rearrangement joins TRBV20-1 to TRBJ2-1, with no clear D. The V end lost 3 bases, the J end lost 8 bases, and 8 bases lay between the germline ends. The germline V gene encodes CDR1 DFQATT and CDR2 SNEGSKA (reference sequence). This CDR3 region has 11 residues. The CDR3 sequence is CSASEHYEQFF. CDR3 nucleotide sequence: TGCAGTGCTAGTGAGCACTATGAGCAGTTCTTC.

J is TRBJ2-7 and V is TRBV27; D remains unclear. Germline lookup yields CDR1 MNHEY and CDR2 SMNVEV (reference sequence). The CDR3 contains 14 residues. V was shortened by 3 bases and J by 4 bases, with 13 bases between the two germline ends. The CDR3 bases are TGTGCCAGCAGTTTCTACGCCACAGAATACGAGCAGTACTTC. This sequence encodes CASSFYATEYEQYF.

A few counts support this clonotype. The rearrangement joins TRBV5-1 to TRBJ1-1, with D possibly being TRBD1 (5 bases). Per germline, CDR1 SGHRS and CDR2 YFSETQ. The CDR3 is 14 amino acids. V lost 5 bases to trimming and J lost 3 bases, with 14 bases between them. The CDR3 sequence: CASSWGGIDTEAFF. DNA for the CDR3: TGCGCCAGCAGTTGGGGGGGAATCGACACTGAAGCTTTCTTT.

The sample holds many counts of this clonotype. In DNA form, the CDR3 reads TGTGCCAGCAAGGCCGGGACTAGCGGGCTAGACGAGCAGTACTTC. Protein: CASKAGTSGLDEQYF. V is TRBV12-3 or TRBV12-4 and J is TRBJ2-7; TRBD2 agrees at 12 bases. The V and J ends lost 7 bases and 5 bases, in that order; junction bases with no gene match: 9. The CDR3 contains 15 residues.

This clonotype is labeled as medium-sized. One end of the junction fails to match germline, which may point to a read error. The gene calls are TRBV7-2 and TRBJ2-4, with a tentative D call TRBD2 (5 bases). Looked up from germline, CDR1 is SGHTA and CDR2 is FQGNSA. CDR3 length: 17 residues. The CDR3 loop reads CASSIAGNLLAKNIQYF. DNA for the CDR3: TGTGCCAGCAGCATAGCCGGGAACCTACTAGCCAAAAACATTCAGTACTTC.

This clonotype has a handful of counts. V is TRBV29-1 and J is TRBJ1-1; maybe TRBD1 (6 bases). CDR3 size: 14 residues. Germline V CDR1 and CDR2: SQVTM, ANQGSEA. Deletions cut 6 bases from V and 3 bases from J, with 17 bases between. The CDR3 region has the DNA TGCAGCGTGGGGGCAGGGAACCGACACACTGAAGCTTTCTTT. Translated: CSVGAGNRHTEAFF.

This clonotype was seen only a few times. This chain connects TRBV5-1 to TRBJ2-1; D possibly corresponds to TRBD2 (6 bases). The CDR3 runs 15 residues. Trimming took off 4 bases at V and 9 bases at J, with 20 bases between the two ends. Germline CDR1 is SGHRS and CDR2 is YFSETQ. The CDR3 spells CASSIGTGGLPEQFF. DNA for the CDR3: TGCGCCAGCAGCATTGGGACTGGCGGGCTACCTGAGCAGTTCTTC.

Points on this clonotype: Sequence at one end of the junction differs from germline and may be a read error. V is TRBV20-1 and J is TRBJ2-7, with a possible D match to TRBD2 (5 bases). This CDR3 is built from 12 residues. Germline CDR1 DFQATT, CDR2 SNEGSKA (reference sequence). The CDR3 region is CSAYNRGYERYF. Written as DNA, the CDR3 is TGCAGTGCATATAACCGGGGTTACGAGCGGTACTTC.

A note on this clonotype: Mismatch with germline at one junction end may stem from a read error. The chain recombines TRBV6-2 or TRBV6-3 with TRBJ2-1; 8 bases are a match to TRBD1. The germline V gene encodes CDR1 MNHEY and CDR2 SVGEGT. The CDR3 spans 14 residues. CDR3 protein: CVSSLDRVVNEQFF. CDR3 bases: TGTGTCAGCAGCTTGGACAGGGTGGTAAATGAGCAGTTCTTC.

This clonotype was seen only a few times. The V call is TRBV20-1, the J call TRBJ2-3, with no clear D. This CDR3 region has 15 residues. Germline V gene data show CDR1 as DFQATT and CDR2 as SNEGSKA (reference sequence). Trimming took 0 bases from V and 2 from J, leaving 12 bases between them. The CDR3 loop reads CSARDRSRSTDTQYF. Written as DNA, the CDR3 is TGCAGTGCTAGAGATCGCTCGAGGTCCACAGATACGCAGTATTTT.

The J gene is TRBJ2-2, the V gene TRBV29-1, with TRBD1 matching 9 bases. The CDR3 is made up of 14 amino acids. Germline values: CDR1 SQVTM, CDR2 ANQGSEA. V gave up 6 bases and J gave up 8 bases; unmatched junction bases: 10. The chain's CDR3 is CSVPRATGGGELFF. Written as DNA, the CDR3 is TGCAGCGTCCCAAGGGCGACAGGGGGGGGGGAGCTGTTTTTT.

V usage is TRBV20-1 and J usage is TRBJ2-5, with 14 bases identical to TRBD2. CDR1 is DFQATT, CDR2 SNEGSKA, per germline (reference sequence). The CDR3 sequence is 19 residues long. The V gene end was trimmed by 0 bases and the J gene end by 4 bases; junction bases not matched to a gene: 13. Here the CDR3 reads CSARDLDLSGTSGGETQYF. The DNA of the CDR3 is TGCAGTGCTAGAGATCTCGATCTATCCGGGACTAGCGGGGGAGAGACCCAGTACTTC.